This T cell receptor beta chain was captured by sequencing in a study of T cells expressing NK-cell markers. General study points: In about 6 donors, dominant NKG2C+ clonotypes were roughly 1.0-7.0% of CD8+ T cells. The CD3+CD56-NKG2C+ fraction was also led by these clonotypes in several donors.

Germline V gene data show CDR1 as MDHEN and CDR2 as SYDVKM. The CDR3 consists of 15 residues. TCRdb reanalyzed the 5' RACE reads and collapses them to one entry per CDR3 protein, without DNA. This sample lists 150,000 or so distinct CDR3 sequences; its ten largest clones have about 39%. Regarding this clonotype: The antigen remains undetermined.

Sequenced material: blood T cells: a sorted CD56 or NKG2C T cell subset, CD4+ or CD8+ T cells, or bulk PBMC T cells (not recorded which). This TCR came from a woman between 50 and 59 years old in good health. The chain has TRBV28 and TRBJ2-3; TCRdb's assignment of TRBD1 cannot be checked, as there is no DNA. The CDR3 reads CASSFRTSLTDTQYF. The whole variable domain, remainder taken from reference TRBV28 and TRBJ2-3, is DVKVTQSSRYLVKRTGEKVFLECVQDMDHENMFWYRQDPGLGLRLIYFSYDVKMKEKGDIPEGYSVSREKKERFSLILESASTNQTSMYLCASSFRTSLTDTQYFGPGTRLTVL.